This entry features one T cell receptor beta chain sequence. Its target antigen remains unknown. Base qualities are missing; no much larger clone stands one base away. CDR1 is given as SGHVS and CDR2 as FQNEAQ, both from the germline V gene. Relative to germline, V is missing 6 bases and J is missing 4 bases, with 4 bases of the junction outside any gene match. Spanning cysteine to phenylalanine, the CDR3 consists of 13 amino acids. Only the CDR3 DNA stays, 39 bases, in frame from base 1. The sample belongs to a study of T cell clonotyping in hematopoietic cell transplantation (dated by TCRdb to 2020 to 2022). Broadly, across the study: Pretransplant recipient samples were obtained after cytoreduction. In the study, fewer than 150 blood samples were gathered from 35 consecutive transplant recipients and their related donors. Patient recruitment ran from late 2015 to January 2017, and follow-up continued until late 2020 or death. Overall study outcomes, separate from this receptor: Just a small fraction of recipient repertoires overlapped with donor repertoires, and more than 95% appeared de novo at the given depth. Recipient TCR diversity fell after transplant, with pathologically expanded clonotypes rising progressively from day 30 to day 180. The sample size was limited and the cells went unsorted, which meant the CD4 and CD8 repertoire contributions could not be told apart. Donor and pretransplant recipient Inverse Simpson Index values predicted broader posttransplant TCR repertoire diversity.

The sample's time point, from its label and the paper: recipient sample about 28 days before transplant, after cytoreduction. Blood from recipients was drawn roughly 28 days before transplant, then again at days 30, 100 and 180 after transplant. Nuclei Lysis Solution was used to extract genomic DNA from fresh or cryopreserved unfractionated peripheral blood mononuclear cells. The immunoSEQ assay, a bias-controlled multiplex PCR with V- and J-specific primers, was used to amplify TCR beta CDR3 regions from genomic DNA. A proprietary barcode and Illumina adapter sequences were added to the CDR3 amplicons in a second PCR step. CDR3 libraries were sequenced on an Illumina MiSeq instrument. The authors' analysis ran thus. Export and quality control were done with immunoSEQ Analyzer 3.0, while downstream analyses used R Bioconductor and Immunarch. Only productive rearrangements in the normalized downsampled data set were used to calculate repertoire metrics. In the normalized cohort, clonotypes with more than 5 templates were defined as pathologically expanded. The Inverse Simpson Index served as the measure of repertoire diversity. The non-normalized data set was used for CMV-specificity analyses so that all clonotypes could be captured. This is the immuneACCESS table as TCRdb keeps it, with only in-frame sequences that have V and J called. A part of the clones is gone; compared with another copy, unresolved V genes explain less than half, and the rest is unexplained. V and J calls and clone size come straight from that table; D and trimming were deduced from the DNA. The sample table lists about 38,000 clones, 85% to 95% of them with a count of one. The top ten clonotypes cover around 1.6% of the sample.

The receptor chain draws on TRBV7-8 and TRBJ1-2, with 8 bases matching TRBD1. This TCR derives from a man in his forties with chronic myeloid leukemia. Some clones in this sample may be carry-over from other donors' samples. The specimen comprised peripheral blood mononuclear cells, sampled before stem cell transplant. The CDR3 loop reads CASSYTGGYGYTF. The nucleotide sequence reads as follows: TGTGCCAGCAGTTATACAGGGGGCTATGGCTACACCTTC.